This T cell receptor (beta chain) was obtained from a study of T cells in Graves' hyperthyroidism and ophthalmopathy (dated by TCRdb to about 2019). Background for the entire study: Peripheral blood was collected at initial diagnosis, before any treatment. TCR V-J signatures able to tell the groups apart were searched for in a discovery cohort of 90 to 100 patients, of whom more than 40 had Graves' ophthalmopathy and under 65 had stable Graves' hyperthyroidism. Prospective prediction of ophthalmopathy was tested in an independent validation cohort of fewer than 20 hyperthyroidism patients and 17 patients who later progressed to ophthalmopathy. The roughly 94 discovery patients were randomly divided into training and test sets at a 7:3 ratio. Thyroid tissue and blood T-cell repertoires from several Graves' hyperthyroidism patients were also compared in the study. After sampling, hyperthyroidism patients received methimazole starting at 30 mg daily, and ophthalmopathy patients received high-dose intravenous methylprednisolone. TCR Vbeta CDR3 sequencing of 135 peripheral blood samples (43 ophthalmopathy, 75 hyperthyroidism and some 17 progressor patients) is reported in the paper. Points the paper makes about the study in general: A model built on a 13 V-J signature distinguished ophthalmopathy from stable hyperthyroidism, reaching 85% to 90% sensitivity and around 81% specificity in cross-validation and 80%/75% in testing. Sample size was not statistically predetermined, and blinding of investigators to group allocation was not performed. In validation, the model predicted progression to ophthalmopathy a median of about 6.8 months before onset, with over 55% sensitivity and nearly 75% specificity. Most expanded thyroid clonotypes (frequency above 0.001) were also detected in blood, suggesting blood repertoires may reflect thyroid immune responses.

This clonotype has only a few counts. The clone's antigen remains unknown. Base qualities are missing; no much larger clone stands one base away. According to the germline V gene, CDR1 reads MNHEY and CDR2 reads SVGEGT. The junction carries 11 bases between V and J, which are trimmed by 7 bases and 4 bases respectively. CDR3 length: 14 amino acids, cysteine to phenylalanine. Only CDR3 DNA remains: 42 bases, in frame from the first base. Amplification of TCR beta CDR3 regions was carried out from RNA transcripts. The first round of RT-PCR for the TCR CDR3 was performed with the HTBI primer set and the Qiagen OneStep RT-PCR kit. Libraries were constructed in a second round of multiplex PCR, after which size selection and purification were carried out. The libraries were sequenced on an Illumina HiSeq2000 using paired-end 100 bp reads. The authors' analysis ran thus. SOAPnuke was used to process the raw data, with reads discarded if the reads contained adapters or uncalled bases, had a mean Phred below 15, or lacked an exact constant-primer or identifier match. COPE v1.2.5 was used to merge high-quality paired reads, and clonotypes were defined as unique nucleotide sequences. MiTCR v1.1 was used to align the clonotypes against IMGT TRBV, TRBD and TRBJ reference segments. The analysis included only V-J combinations with a frequency above 0.0001, which together covered 99% to 99.2% of the repertoires. The TCS score was defined as F50 (clonal expansion) divided by E x V (chaos), with BLOSUM62-based TCRdist calculated between CDR3 peptides within each V-J. Welch's t-statistics and random forest reduced around 510 V-J features to roughly 13, which were used in a naive Bayes classifier (R e1071). Starting from the raw public reads, TCRdb applied fastp trimming at Q25, assembled clones with MiXCR and retained in-frame beta chains. Every distinct CDR3 protein forms one entry, paired with its most common genes and DNA. The V and J calls come from TCRdb's annotation, not from the publication. In all, the sample holds under 400,000 distinct CDR3 sequences, and 13% of those were seen once. The ten largest clones add up to around 9.2% of the sample.

Stable Graves' hyperthyroidism was defined as no progression to ophthalmopathy during 18 months of follow-up. Hyperthyroidism patients were newly diagnosed, had a disease duration of under 2 months, and were aged 18 to 65 years. Patients with uncontrolled infections, other autoimmune diseases, pregnancy or lactation were excluded. Diagnoses were based on clinical symptoms, serum thyroxine and TRAb, thyroid ultrasound and orbital computed tomography. PBMCs were separated from 7.5 to 10 ml of fresh peripheral blood using Ficoll-Paque density gradient centrifugation. Trizol reagent was used to extract total RNA, and RNA quality was then checked on an Agilent 2100 Bioanalyzer.

The sequence links TRBV6-2 or TRBV6-3 to TRBJ2-6; the D gene assignment is ambiguous. What was sequenced was blood. This TCR came from a woman aged 18-30 years with Graves' hyperthyroidism. The CDR3 here reads CASKEFYGANVLTF. The sequence in DNA is TGTGCCAGCAAAGAGTTTTACGGGGCCAACGTCCTGACTTTC.